These 23 T cell receptor beta chains were sequenced from one sample in a study of cytomegalovirus exposure and HLA in healthy donors. The table came from immunoSEQ multiplex PCR; TCRdb's copy has only in-frame clones and leaves some out. The table has 250,000 to 350,000 clones, about nine tenths seen once. Sequencing input: PBMCs. Receptors originate from a woman aged 30 to 39 in good health and CMV-seropositive.

J is TRBJ2-1 and V is TRBV7-9; a weak D match, TRBD2 (6 bases). Trimming removed 0 bases at V and 8 bases at J, with 20 bases between. CDR3 length: 17 residues. The germline V gene encodes CDR1 SEHNR and CDR2 FQNEAQ (reference sequence). The CDR3 nucleotides read TGTGCCAGCAGCTTAGCGTCCCCGGGAGCTTTTGTCCATGAGCAGTTCTTC. Protein product: CASSLASPGAFVHEQFF. Full variable domain (remainder filled in from reference TRBV7-9 and TRBJ2-1): DTGVSQNPRHKITKRGQNVTFRCDPISEHNRLYWYRQTLGQGPEFLTYFQNEAQLEKSRLLSDRFSAERPKGSFSTLEIQRTEQGDSAMYLCASSLASPGAFVHEQFFGPGTRLTVL.

This chain uses TRBV2 with TRBJ1-1, with TRBD1 matching 11 bases. The germline CDR1 and CDR2 sequences are SNHLY and FYNNEI. V shed 1 base, J shed 4 bases, and the junction held 2 bases outside the gene matches. CDR3 size: 15 residues. The chain's CDR3 is CASSEGGTGGTEAFF. CDR3 bases: TGTGCCAGCAGTGAAGGTGGGACAGGGGGCACTGAAGCTTTCTTT.

The J gene is TRBJ2-5, the V gene TRBV5-6; 7 bases fit TRBD1. The CDR3 is 16 amino acids. Germline CDR1 reads SGHDT; CDR2 reads YYEEEE. The junction had 10 bases not matched to a gene; V was cut back by 0 bases and J by 5 bases. CDR3 nucleotide sequence: TGTGCCAGCAGCTTGGGAGTAGGGGGCCCAGGGGAGACCCAGTACTTC. As protein: CASSLGVGGPGETQYF.

This chain joins TRBV28 and TRBJ2-1; D may be TRBD1 (5 bases). Germline CDR1 reads MDHEN; CDR2 reads SYDVKM. V lost 7 bases and J 6 bases, leaving 10 bases between the germline ends. The CDR3 runs to 12 residues. The CDR3 coding sequence is TGTGCCAGCAAATCAGGGTTCAATGAGCAGTTCTTC. Protein sequence: CASKSGFNEQFF. The complete variable domain, with remaining parts taken from reference TRBV28 and TRBJ2-1, reads DVKVTQSSRYLVKRTGEKVFLECVQDMDHENMFWYRQDPGLGLRLIYFSYDVKMKEKGDIPEGYSVSREKKERFSLILESASTNQTSMYLCASKSGFNEQFFGPGTRLTVL.

V usage is TRBV7-3 and J usage is TRBJ2-1, with D perhaps matching TRBD2 (5 bases). V was clipped by 6 bases and J by 6 bases, with 15 bases between them. This CDR3 has 14 residues. Germline values: CDR1 SGHTA, CDR2 FQGTGA. The CDR3, as DNA: TGTGCCAGCAGTCCAGACTACCTAGCCAATGAGCAGTTCTTC. Translated: CASSPDYLANEQFF.

The chain joins TRBV7-2 to TRBJ2-7; the D is unclear. Trimming removed 5 bases at V and 7 bases at J, with 15 bases between. CDR1 and CDR2 (germline): SGHTA, FQGNSA. The CDR3 length is 13 residues. CDR3 nucleotide sequence: TGTGCCAGCAGCCGTTTAACTTCCCAAGAGCAGTACTTC. Translating gives CASSRLTSQEQYF.

The CDR3 loop is CASSRLFALGAKNEQFF. CDR3 nucleotide sequence: TGTGCCAGCAGTCGGCTTTTTGCTTTGGGGGCGAAGAATGAGCAGTTCTTC. The chain links TRBV27 to TRBJ2-1, with D tentatively TRBD1 (6 bases). The V and J ends lost 5 bases and 7 bases respectively, with 24 bases between them. Germline CDR1 reads MNHEY; CDR2 reads SMNVEV (reference sequence). The CDR3 is 17 amino acids.

This clone was found a few times. V and J are TRBV11-2 and TRBJ1-2; D remains ambiguous. Germline V gene lookup returns CDR1 SGHAT and CDR2 FQNNGV. V lost 1 base and J lost 0, with 12 bases in between. This CDR3 has 16 amino acids. The CDR3 sequence: CASSLARSGTNYGYTF. The CDR3 bases are TGTGCCAGCAGCTTAGCCCGATCCGGGACTAACTATGGCTACACCTTC.

The genes are TRBV30 and TRBJ1-4; D is unresolved. Germline V lookup: CDR1 GTSNPN, CDR2 SVGIG (reference sequence). The V gene lost 0 bases and the J gene lost 4 bases, with 12 bases spanning the gap. The CDR3 is made up of 15 amino acids. The CDR3, as DNA: TGTGCCTGGAGTGTACTGATAGAGGGTAATGAAAAACTGTTTTTT. Translation: CAWSVLIEGNEKLFF. The full variable domain, with the rest looked up from reference TRBV30 and TRBJ1-4, is SQTIHQWPATLVQPVGSPLSLECTVEGTSNPNLYWYRQAAGRGLQLLFYSVGIGQISSEVPQNLSASRPQDRQFILSSKKLLLSDSGFYLCAWSVLIEGNEKLFFGSGTQLSVL.

The chain is built from TRBV5-6 and TRBJ2-4; D gene ambiguous. CDR3 size: 13 residues. The germline CDR1 and CDR2 sequences are SGHDT and YYEEEE. Trimming took 0 bases from V and 6 from J, leaving 7 bases between them. CDR3 loop: CASSLGLGNIQYF. The CDR3 bases are TGTGCCAGCAGCTTGGGGCTGGGAAACATTCAGTACTTC. Combining the CDR3 with reference TRBV5-6 and TRBJ2-4 gives the whole variable domain DAGVTQSPTHLIKTRGQQVTLRCSPKSGHDTVSWYQQALGQGPQFIFQYYEEEERQRGNFPDRFSGHQFPNYSSELNVNALLLGDSALYLCASSLGLGNIQYFGAGTRLSVL.

The rearrangement uses TRBV7-8 and TRBJ2-6; no clear D gene. Trimming pared 5 bases from V and 0 bases from J, leaving 5 bases between. The CDR3 has 14 amino acids. CDR1 is SGHVS, CDR2 FQNEAQ, per germline. The CDR3 reads CASSEPSGANVLTF. The CDR3 DNA follows: TGTGCCAGCAGCGAACCCTCTGGGGCCAACGTCCTGACTTTC.

This chain joins TRBV2 and TRBJ2-5; 9 positions match TRBD1. CDR1 SNHLY and CDR2 FYNNEI come from the germline V gene. The CDR3 length is 13 residues. The V segment lost 10 bases and the J segment 6 bases; nucleotides outside the gene matches: 9. The CDR3 DNA follows: TGTGCCACCAGCACAGGGGGCTTGAAGACCCAGTACTTC. Its translation is CATSTGGLKTQYF.

The rearrangement joins TRBV15 to TRBJ2-3; 9 bases match TRBD1. V gave up 1 base and J gave up 2 bases; unmatched junction bases: 4. This CDR3 spans 16 amino acids. Looked up from germline, CDR1 is LNHNV and CDR2 is YYDKDF (reference sequence). CDR3 DNA sequence: TGTGCCACCAGCAGAGGACAGGGGGGGTCCACAGATACGCAGTATTTT. This codes for CATSRGQGGSTDTQYF.

In regard to this clone: The sample contains more than one DNA sequence encoding this CDR3. The V gene is TRBV7-9, the J gene TRBJ2-1, with D perhaps matching TRBD2 (5 bases). Trimming took off 3 bases at V and 1 base at J, with 7 bases between the two ends. The CDR3 is made up of 14 amino acids. Germline V CDR1 and CDR2: SEHNR, FQNEAQ (reference sequence). CDR3 nucleotide sequence: TGTGCCAGCAGCTTTGGCGGGTCCTACAATGAGCAGTTCTTC. It specifies CASSFGGSYNEQFF.

This clone has at least ten counts. The chain joins TRBV5-5 to TRBJ2-5, with a tentative D call TRBD2 (5 bases). The CDR3 is 12 amino acids. Germline V CDR1 and CDR2: SGHKS, YYEKEE (reference sequence). V lost 4 bases and J lost 12, with 16 bases in between. The CDR3 loop is CASSPTGDRKYF. The DNA of the CDR3 is TGTGCCAGCAGCCCAACCGGGGATCGAAAGTACTTC.

The gene calls are TRBV27 and TRBJ2-1, with 13 bases identical to TRBD2. The trim removed 6 bases at V and 0 bases at J, leaving 5 bases unmatched. CDR3 length: 17 amino acids. CDR1 is MNHEY, CDR2 SMNVEV, per germline (reference sequence). This CDR3 is CASSSGTSGISYNEQFF. The CDR3 region has the DNA TGTGCCAGCAGCTCCGGGACTAGCGGGATCTCCTACAATGAGCAGTTCTTC.

In its sample, this clone was seen a few times. CDR3 sequence (DNA): TGCGCCAGGACATTCAATGAGCAGTTCTTC. Protein: CARTFNEQFF. V is TRBV10-1 and J is TRBJ2-1; no definite D call. This CDR3 is 10 amino acids long. Trimming pared 9 bases from V and 6 bases from J, leaving 6 bases between. Per germline, CDR1 WNHNN and CDR2 SYGVQD (reference sequence).

V usage is TRBV2 and J usage is TRBJ2-3, with a weak D call TRBD2 (6 bases). From germline, CDR1 is SNHLY and CDR2 FYNNEI. This CDR3 spans 14 amino acids. Trimming removed 4 bases from V and 0 bases from J, with 8 bases in between. The CDR3 spells CASSGGLSTDTQYF. In DNA form, the CDR3 reads TGTGCCAGCAGTGGGGGACTTAGCACAGATACGCAGTATTTT.

The rearrangement links TRBV28 to TRBJ2-7; the match to TRBD2 covers 8 bases. Germline V lookup: CDR1 MDHEN, CDR2 SYDVKM. V dropped 6 bases and J dropped 4; count of bases not matched to a gene: 11. The CDR3 runs to 15 residues. CDR3 protein: CASSPPGLVLYEQYF. DNA for the CDR3: TGTGCCAGCAGCCCACCGGGACTAGTTCTTTACGAGCAGTACTTC.

The CDR3 protein is CASRPGVASGNTIYF. The CDR3 bases are TGCGCCAGCAGGCCCGGGGTCGCCTCCGGAAACACCATATATTTT. This chain uses TRBV10-1 with TRBJ1-3, with D unresolved. CDR1 and CDR2 (germline): WNHNN, SYGVQD (reference sequence). CDR3 length: 15 amino acids. V was pared by 6 bases and J by 4 bases, with 16 bases between.

V usage is TRBV2 and J usage is TRBJ2-3, with 15 bases lining up with TRBD2. Per the germline V gene, CDR1 is SNHLY and CDR2 is FYNNEI. The CDR3 runs 17 residues. V shed 9 bases, J shed 0 bases, and the junction held 7 bases outside the gene matches. The CDR3 spells CASIGLAGGPSTDTQYF. In nucleotides, the CDR3 is TGTGCCAGTATCGGACTAGCGGGAGGGCCGAGCACAGATACGCAGTATTTT.

The chain uses TRBV25-1 and TRBJ2-7; possibly TRBD1 for D (6 bases). The CDR3 is made up of 14 amino acids. V lost 5 bases, J lost 2 bases, and 13 bases lay in between. The V gene's germline CDR1 is MGHDK and CDR2 SYGVNS. The CDR3 nucleotides are TGTGCCAGCAGTTCTCTGGGGGCGGCCTACGAGCAGTACTTC. This translates into CASSSLGAAYEQYF.

The chain uses TRBV6-5 and TRBJ2-5; 9 nucleotides agree with TRBD2. CDR1 is MNHEY and CDR2 is SVGAGI in the germline V gene. V shed 3 bases, J shed 5 bases, and the junction held 7 bases outside the gene matches. The length of the CDR3 is 15 residues. CDR3 in DNA: TGTGCCAGCAGTTATGCTAGCGGGATTCGGGAGACCCAGTACTTC. Its translation: CASSYASGIRETQYF.